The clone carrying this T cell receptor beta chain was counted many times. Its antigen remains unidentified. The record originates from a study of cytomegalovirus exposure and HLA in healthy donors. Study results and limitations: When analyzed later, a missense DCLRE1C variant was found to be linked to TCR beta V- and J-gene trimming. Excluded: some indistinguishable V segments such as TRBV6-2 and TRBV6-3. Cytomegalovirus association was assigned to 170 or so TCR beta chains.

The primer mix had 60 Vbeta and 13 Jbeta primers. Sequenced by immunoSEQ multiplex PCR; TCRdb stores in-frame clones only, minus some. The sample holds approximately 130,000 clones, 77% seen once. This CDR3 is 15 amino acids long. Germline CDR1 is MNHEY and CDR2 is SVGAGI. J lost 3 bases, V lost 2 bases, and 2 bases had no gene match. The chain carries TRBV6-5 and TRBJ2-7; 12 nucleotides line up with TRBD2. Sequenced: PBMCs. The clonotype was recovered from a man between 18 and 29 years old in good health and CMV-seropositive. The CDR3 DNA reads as TGTGCCAGCAGTTACGGGACTAGCGGGCTCTACGAGCAGTACTTC. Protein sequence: CASSYGTSGLYEQYF.